These 3 T cell receptor beta chains were all obtained from the same sample, sequenced in a study of blood T cell repertoires in COVID-19. Produced via immunoSEQ multiplex PCR; TCRdb's table is partial and in-frame only. This table has almost 300,000 clones, roughly 90% appearing once. What was sequenced was peripheral blood. These receptors were obtained from a woman younger than 45 with COVID-19, enrolled during active disease.

The chain joins TRBV12-3 or TRBV12-4 to TRBJ2-4, with TRBD1 identical over 8 bases. The J segment lost 7 bases and the V segment lost 4 bases, leaving 0 bases of the junction unmatched. CDR3 length equals 12 residues. The CDR3 nucleotides are TGTGCCAGCAGTTGGACAGGGAACATTCAGTACTTC. Its translation is CASSWTGNIQYF.

CDR3: CASSPTGTGSVQPQHF. The CDR3 DNA is TGTGCCAGCAGTCCCACCGGGACAGGGTCGGTTCAGCCCCAGCATTTT. V gene TRBV27 combines with J gene TRBJ1-5, with TRBD1 matching 9 bases. CDR1 is MNHEY, CDR2 SMNVEV, per germline (reference sequence). The CDR3 length is 16 residues. Unmatched junction bases numbered 11, after V lost 5 bases and J lost 6 bases.

V usage is TRBV20-1 and J usage is TRBJ1-5; 7 bases agree with TRBD1. CDR1 and CDR2 from the germline V gene are DFQATT and SNEGSKA (reference sequence). Unmatched junction bases numbered 4, after V lost 5 bases and J lost 9 bases. The CDR3 consists of 11 residues. CDR3 protein: CSAAGQRPQHF. DNA for the CDR3: TGCAGTGCTGCGGGACAGAGGCCCCAGCATTTT.